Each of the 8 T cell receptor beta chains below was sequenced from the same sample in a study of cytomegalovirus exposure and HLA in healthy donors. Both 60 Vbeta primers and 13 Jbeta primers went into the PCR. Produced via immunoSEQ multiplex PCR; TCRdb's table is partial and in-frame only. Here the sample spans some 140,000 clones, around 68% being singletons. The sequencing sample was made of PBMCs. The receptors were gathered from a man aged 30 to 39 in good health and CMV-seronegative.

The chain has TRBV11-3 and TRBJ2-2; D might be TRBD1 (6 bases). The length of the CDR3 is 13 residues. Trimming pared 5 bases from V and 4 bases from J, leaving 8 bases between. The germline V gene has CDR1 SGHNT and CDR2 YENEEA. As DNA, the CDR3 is TGTGCCAGCAGCCCAGGGGCCACCGGGGAGCTGTTTTTT. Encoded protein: CASSPGATGELFF. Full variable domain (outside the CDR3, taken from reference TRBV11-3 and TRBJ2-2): EAGVVQSPRYKIIEKKQPVAFWCNPISGHNTLYWYLQNLGQGPELLIRYENEEAVDDSQLPKDRFSAERLKGVDSTLKIQPAELGDSAVYLCASSPGATGELFFGEGSRLTVL.

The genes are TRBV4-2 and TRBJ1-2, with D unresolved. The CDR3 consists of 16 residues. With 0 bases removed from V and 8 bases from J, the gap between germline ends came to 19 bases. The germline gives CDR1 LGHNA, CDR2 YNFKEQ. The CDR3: CASSQDLWRPPPGYTF. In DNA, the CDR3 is TGTGCCAGCAGCCAAGATCTGTGGAGGCCTCCCCCAGGCTACACCTTC.

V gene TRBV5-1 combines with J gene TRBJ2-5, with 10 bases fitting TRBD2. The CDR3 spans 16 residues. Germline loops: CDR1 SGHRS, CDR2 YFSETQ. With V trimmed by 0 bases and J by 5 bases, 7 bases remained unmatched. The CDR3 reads CASSLAAGSGGETQYF. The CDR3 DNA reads TGCGCCAGCAGCTTGGCCGCTGGTAGCGGGGGGGAGACCCAGTACTTC.

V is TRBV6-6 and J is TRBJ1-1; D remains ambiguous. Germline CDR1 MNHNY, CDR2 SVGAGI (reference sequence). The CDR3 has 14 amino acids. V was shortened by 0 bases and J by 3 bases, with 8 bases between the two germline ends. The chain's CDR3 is CASSYSGEDTEAFF. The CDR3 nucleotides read TGTGCCAGCAGTTACTCTGGGGAGGACACTGAAGCTTTCTTT.

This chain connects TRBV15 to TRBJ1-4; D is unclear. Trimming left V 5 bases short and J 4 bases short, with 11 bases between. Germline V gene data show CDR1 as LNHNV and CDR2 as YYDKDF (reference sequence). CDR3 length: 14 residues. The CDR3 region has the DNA TGTGCCACCAGCCCCAGTTCTCTTAATGAAAAACTGTTTTTT. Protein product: CATSPSSLNEKLFF. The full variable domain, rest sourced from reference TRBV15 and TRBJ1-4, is DAMVIQNPRYQVTQFGKPVTLSCSQTLNHNVMYWYQQKSSQAPKLLFHYYDKDFNNEADTPDNFQSRRPNTSFCFLDIRSPGLGDTAMYLCATSPSSLNEKLFFGSGTQLSVL.

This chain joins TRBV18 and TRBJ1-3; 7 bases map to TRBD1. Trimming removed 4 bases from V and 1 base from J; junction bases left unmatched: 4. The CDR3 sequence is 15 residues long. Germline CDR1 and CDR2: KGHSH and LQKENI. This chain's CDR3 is CASSLQQGSGNTIYF. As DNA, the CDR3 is TGTGCCAGCTCACTTCAACAGGGGTCTGGAAACACCATATATTTT.

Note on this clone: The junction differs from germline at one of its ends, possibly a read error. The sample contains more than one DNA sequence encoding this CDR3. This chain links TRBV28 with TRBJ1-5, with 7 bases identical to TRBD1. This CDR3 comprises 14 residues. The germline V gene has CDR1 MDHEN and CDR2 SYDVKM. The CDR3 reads CASSRQGSYQPQHF. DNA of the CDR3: TGCGCCAGCAGTAGACAGGGAAGTTATCAGCCCCAGCATTTT.

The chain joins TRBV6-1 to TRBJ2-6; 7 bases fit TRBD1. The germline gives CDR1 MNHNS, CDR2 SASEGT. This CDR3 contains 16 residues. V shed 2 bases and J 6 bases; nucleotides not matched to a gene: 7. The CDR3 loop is CASSERQGSAANVLTF. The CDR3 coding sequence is TGTGCCAGCAGTGAAAGACAGGGTTCGGCGGCCAACGTCCTGACTTTC.